What follows describes a single T cell receptor (beta chain). Its antigen remains unknown. TCRdb re-derived calls from the reads in MiXCR, one entry per CDR3 protein. Of 380,000 or so distinct CDR3 sequences detected, roughly a third appear once; the ten largest clones hold roughly 14%. The sample belongs to a study of T cell repertoires in cytomegalovirus infection. Study observations and caveats: Ex vivo responses were dominated by HLA-C-restricted CMV-specific TCR beta clonotypes.

The CDR3 is made up of 15 amino acids. V lost 3 bases to trimming and J lost 8 bases, with 18 bases between them. Germline CDR1 and CDR2: MNHNS and SASEGT. The receptor was derived from a human donor in good health (CMV status not recorded). Some clones in this sample may be carry-over from other donors' samples. Source: cultured PBMCs, taken from culture after CMV antigen stimulation. The chain has TRBV6-1 and TRBJ2-3; tentatively, D is TRBD1 (5 bases). CDR3: CASSDPGASFGTQYF. Written as DNA, the CDR3 is TGTGCCAGCAGTGATCCTGGGGCTAGTTTCGGTACGCAGTATTTT.